The source of this T cell receptor beta chain is a study of cytomegalovirus exposure and HLA in healthy donors (dated by TCRdb to 2016 to 2017). Describing the broader study: An earlier analysis of approximately 600 of the donors reported 250 to 350 Gb of sequence data and some 120 million unique TCR beta sequences from about 179 million T cells. Around 320 gigabases of sequencing data and approximately 85 million unique TCR sequences were included in an early release covering about 600 HLA-typed donors. The genetic ancestry cluster associated with self-reported Caucasian donors included 81% of the 300 to 400 genotyped donors. The study was designed to test whether signatures of past pathogen exposure could be identified by cataloging public T cell receptors. The study used immunosequencing to profile the T cell repertoires of some 600 subjects and linked those repertoires to cytomegalovirus serostatus. In addition to the first cohort of 666 subjects, a separate validation cohort of 100 to 150 different subjects was used. High-throughput TCR immunosequencing, statistical association of individual TCRs with disease status, and machine learning were combined to predict cytomegalovirus infection status. To study patterns of TCR occurrence, a later analysis re-analyzed previously published TCR beta repertoires from 600 to 750 donors and added high-resolution HLA genotyping. Rather than using new phenotypic data, the later analysis identified candidate immune exposures from TCR beta sequences and from how often those sequences occurred across donors. To decide whether each TCR beta V gene segment behaved as functional or pseudogenic, an earlier analysis of over 500 of the donors relied on high-throughput TCR beta sequencing. Donor age, sex, ethnicity and CMV serostatus were collected together with the repertoire data. Genome-wide SNP genotypes for about three fifths of the roughly 700 donors were used in a later genetic analysis, which treated that subset as a discovery cohort. Every discovery cohort repertoire had been produced on one sequencing platform. Both class I and class II loci were covered by HLA typing, at four-digit resolution. The number of donors typed differed by locus, with about 629-630 for A, B, C, DRB1 and DQB1, more than 500 for DQA1, about 610 for DPA1, and some 450 for DPB1. Because of strong linkage in the cohort, roughly 5 DR-DQ haplotypes were treated as single units for association and clustering. Among about 360 genotyped donors of the cohort, an average of 235,054 unique TCR beta nucleotide sequences were sequenced per donor, around a sixth of them non-productive.

Summary of the overall study and its limitations: Roughly uniform sequencing depth across donors was assumed in presence/absence analyses, although this assumption may not hold. Specific HLA alleles were associated with 15,000 to 20,000 TCR beta sequences at a false discovery rate of 0.05 in a later analysis. Linkage disequilibrium might explain the correlated functional status among segregating V segments, but an unknown experimental factor could not be excluded. When HLA alleles, especially DR and DQ, strongly co-occurred, attributing TCR associations to individual alleles was difficult. Because counts were too low, seventeen rarely observed V segments, including chromosome 9 orphons, were excluded from the earlier analysis of 587 of the donors. In a later analysis, most CMV-associated TCR beta chains were found to appear HLA-restricted, with HLA associations seemingly driven largely by CMV exposure. CMV serostatus was the only immune exposure information available for the cohort. In an earlier analysis of approximately 590 of the donors, most TCR beta V segments appeared in productive rearrangements about 87% or about 30% of the time, broadly matching IMGT annotations. According to a later analysis, TCR association rates differed among HLA loci, with DRB1 alleles showing the most associated TCRs and HLA-C alleles showing the fewest. In a later genetic analysis, fewer N-insertions in productive TCRs were reported among donors in an Asian-associated ancestry cluster than the roughly 700-donor mean. According to a later analysis, parvovirus B19, influenza, CMV and Epstein-Barr virus appeared linked to several top co-occurrence clusters. Because some donors lacked HLA typing at each locus, the association tests relied only on the typed subset. In vitro tests confirmed that a few of the cytomegalovirus-associated TCR beta chains recognize cytomegalovirus antigens. In a later analysis, HLA-associated TCR beta chains showed more clonal expansion and lower generation probabilities than non-associated chains that were equally common. A later genetic analysis associated a missense DCLRE1C variant with V-gene and J-gene trimming of TCR beta chains, and an independent cohort replicated the association. In this cohort, only TCR beta chains were sequenced, and detectable features were limited by the absence of alpha or paired-chain data. The authors suggested that the approach could potentially be extended to other disease states and immunological phenotypes. A further reported finding was that TCR beta sequences accurately predicted the HLA-A and HLA-B alleles for most subjects in the first cohort. A cluster of highly shared sequence variants was judged likely to be a technical artifact of the sequencing pipeline. In the study, approximately 160 TCR beta chains were listed as associated with cytomegalovirus. Cytomegalovirus status was reported to be diagnosed by the classifier with high specificity and sensitivity in both the original and validation cohorts. Across donors, most TCR sequences were observed very rarely, whereas some public TCRs were present in many individuals.

As for this clone: The antigen it recognizes is unknown. No much larger clonotype is one base removed from it; base qualities were not supplied.

The method behind the library was the immunoSEQ multiplex PCR assay. A mixture of 60 forward primers for TCR Vbeta segments and 13 reverse primers for TCR Jbeta segments was used in the multiplex PCR. The CDR3 region of rearranged TCR beta genes was amplified from genomic DNA by a multiplex PCR assay. On the Illumina HiSeq System, the amplified TCR beta libraries were sequenced as 87-base-pair reads. The original pipeline was this. Across the roughly 700 repertoires, a later analysis counted around 80 million unique TCR beta chains, roughly 11 million of which were shared by at least two donors. To remove PCR and sequencing errors, raw reads were error-corrected and collapsed into unique sequences using a nearest-neighbor algorithm that merged closely related sequences. V, D and J gene segments were assigned by aligning CDR3 sequences to IMGT reference sequences. For a sequence to be retained, a match of at least six nucleotides was required to both a V gene segment and a J gene segment. Rearrangements were classified as productive when the CDR3 lacked stop codons and remained in frame with V and J, and all other rearrangements were classified as non-productive. CDR3 was defined by IMGT convention, running from the second conserved V-encoded cysteine to the conserved J-encoded phenylalanine. In an earlier analysis of approximately 590 of the donors, sequences lacking an unambiguous match to a single V gene segment were excluded. An earlier analysis of a few hundred of the donors called V segments functional above 56.7% productive rearrangements and segregating when the between-donor standard deviation exceeded 5%. A statistical classification framework was developed to diagnose cytomegalovirus status using the catalog of TCR beta chain sequences. V and J gene assignment, in a later analysis, came from comparing TCR nucleotide sequences with IMGT/GENE-DB human TR gene sequences. In a later analysis, CDR3 sequences and most-parsimonious VDJ recombination scenarios were assigned using the TCRdist pipeline. A later analysis defined each TCR beta chain by its CDR3 amino acid sequence plus V-gene family, and excluded reads lacking a unique V-gene family. As a way to deal with suspected cross-contamination and a sequencing artifact, a later analysis dropped 450 to 600 nucleotide sequences that were highly shared and had low generation probability. In a later analysis, a clonal expansion index for each public chain was calculated from normalized within-repertoire ranks of inferred template counts. In a later analysis, generation probabilities were computed with a VDJ recombination model fitted to out-of-frame rearrangements, and the resulting probabilities were checked against IGoR. In a later analysis, hypergeometric tests were used to score TCR-TCR, TCR-HLA and TCR-CMV co-occurrence, with a repertoire-size bias correction applied to TCR pairs. False discovery rates were estimated in a later analysis by permuting HLA or CMV assignments 20 times. A later analysis grouped co-occurring TCRs with DBSCAN, adding TCRdist sequence similarity when clustering within HLA-allele-positive subsets. Repertoires with fewer than 30,000 or more than 120,000 public chains were left out of co-occurrence clustering, as were five repertoires with anomalous nucleotide sharing. TCRdb retrieved this table from immuneACCESS and kept in-frame rearrangements only. Not all clones are present; in checked studies, unresolved V genes account for under half, and no reason is known for the remainder. V and J calls and clone size are copied from that table; D and trimming were computed from the DNA. For this sample there are around 180,000 clones; 78% appear just once. The ten largest account for around 6.1% of the sample.

In total, approximately 610 healthy bone marrow donors made up the cohort. At the time of sampling, every cohort member was nominally healthy, though immune exposures that went unrecorded were likely present. The donor tested CMV seropositive, placing the donor among the 250 to 350 seropositive members of the cohort. A peripheral blood sample was provided by each donor, and peripheral blood mononuclear cells were used for TCR beta sequencing. Genomic DNA was extracted from the blood cell samples with the Qiagen DNeasy Blood Extraction Kit. The origin of this receptor is a woman between 25 and 40 years old in good health and CMV-seropositive. The sample comprised PBMCs.

The CDR3 reads as follows: CASSVGLGANEKLFF. The DNA reads TGTGCCAGCAGCGTAGGATTGGGGGCGAATGAAAAACTGTTTTTT. The V and J genes are TRBV9 and TRBJ1-4; TRBD1 is possibly the D segment (6 matching bases). For CDR1 and CDR2, the germline V gene lists SGDLS and YYNGEE. The CDR3, from cysteine to phenylalanine, totals 15 residues. The only DNA kept is the CDR3, 45 bases in frame from the first base. V is clipped by 0 bases and J by 5 bases, and the sequence between their germline boundaries is 11 bases long.